One and the same sample provided the 7 T cell receptor beta chains below, sequenced in a study of graft-versus-host responses after intestinal transplantation. The repertoire was sequenced with immunoSEQ multiplex PCR; TCRdb's copy has only in-frame clones and lacks some. The data hold 25,000 to 35,000 clones, with around 83% observed a single time. These TCRs are of unknown antigen specificity. The material sequenced was unstimulated CD8+ T cells sorted from spleen or lymph node cells, taken before intestinal transplant. The receptor source for this set is a human donor who received an intestinal transplant.

This clone has just one count. The CDR3 bases are TGTGCCAGCAGCGGGCGGGGAGGGGCCAACGAGCAGTACTTC. Residues: CASSGRGGANEQYF. The V call is TRBV7-9, the J call TRBJ2-7; 7 positions agree with TRBD2. In germline, CDR1 is SEHNR, CDR2 FQNEAQ (reference sequence). V shed 5 bases, J shed 5 bases, and the junction held 9 bases outside the gene matches. The CDR3 consists of 14 residues.

The chain employs TRBV10-2 and TRBJ2-1, with 12 bases aligning to TRBD2. After removal of 3 bases from V and 8 bases from J, the junction contained 14 bases not matched to a gene. The CDR3 is made up of 18 amino acids. Per germline, CDR1 WSHSY and CDR2 SAAADI. This CDR3 is CASSELPPASGRVHEQFF. The CDR3 bases are TGCGCCAGCAGTGAACTACCCCCAGCTAGCGGGAGGGTCCATGAGCAGTTCTTC.

The table lists this clone with a few counts. The V gene is TRBV19, the J gene TRBJ1-1; D is undetermined. Germline CDR1 is LNHDA and CDR2 is SQIVND (reference sequence). The germline V and J ends were trimmed by 3 bases and 7 bases, with 21 bases remaining between them. CDR3 size: 16 residues. As DNA, the CDR3 is TGTGCCAGTAGTATGGGATTTAGGACGGGGAAGGGTGAAGCTTTCTTT. Protein product: CASSMGFRTGKGEAFF.

This clone appeared a few times. The chain links TRBV7-4 to TRBJ1-2; the D gene is possibly TRBD1 (5 bases). CDR1 and CDR2 from the germline V gene are SGHVT and SQSDAQ. The V end was cut by 5 bases, the J end by 4 bases, with 20 bases between. The CDR3 loop spans 16 amino acids. This CDR3 is CASSNDWGRGGYGYTF. DNA for the CDR3: TGTGCCAGCAGCAACGATTGGGGGAGGGGAGGCTATGGCTACACCTTC.

The chain recombines TRBV11-2 with TRBJ2-4, with TRBD2 as a possible D gene (6 bases). Trimming removed 0 bases at V and 8 bases at J, with 14 bases between. This CDR3 comprises 15 residues. CDR1 is SGHAT, CDR2 FQNNGV, per germline. The CDR3 DNA reads TGTGCCAGCAGCTTAGATCTGGTTAGGGAGGACATTCAGTACTTC. Its translation is CASSLDLVREDIQYF.

The J gene is TRBJ2-5, the V gene TRBV7-9, with TRBD1 as a possible D gene (5 bases). Germline V gene sequence: CDR1 SEHNR, CDR2 FQNEAQ (reference sequence). V shed 5 bases and J shed 5 bases, with 15 bases lying between them. CDR3 length: 14 amino acids. In nucleotides, the CDR3 is TGTGCCAGCAGCCATGCAGGACATCGGGAGACCCAGTACTTC. This codes for CASSHAGHRETQYF.

V is TRBV28 and J is TRBJ1-5; TRBD1 agrees at 9 bases. J was trimmed by 0 bases and V by 5 bases; bases with no gene match: 20. CDR1 and CDR2 from the germline V gene are MDHEN and SYDVKM. CDR3 length: 21 residues. CDR3: CASSRTEDVGTGIISNQPQHF. As DNA, the CDR3 is TGTGCCAGCAGTCGAACGGAAGACGTGGGGACAGGGATCATTAGCAATCAGCCCCAGCATTTT.